The 17 T cell receptor beta chains below were found in one sample sequenced in a study of vaccination and CD4 T cells after COVID-19. The treatment was: approximately 9-day PBMC culture with coronavirus spike peptide pools or control peptides (ViraFEST assay). Sequencing of DNA taken from cultured CD4+ T cells relied on the Oncomine TCR Beta short-read assay. Via MiXCR, TCRdb re-called the PCR reads, giving one row per CDR3 protein. The sample has about 7,800 distinct CDR3 sequences, roughly 60% seen once; the top ten hold around a third. These receptors are not linked to any known antigen. The sequencing sample was made of CD4+ T cells from blood, cultured in vitro. The receptors were sampled from a human donor who had recovered from COVID-19.

Only one count was recorded for this clonotype. J is TRBJ2-5 and V is TRBV5-1; TRBD2 matches 14 bases. Germline-derived CDR1 and CDR2 are SGHRS and YFSETQ. The CDR3 is made up of 14 amino acids. The V segment lost 7 bases and the J segment 4 bases; nucleotides outside the gene matches: 3. This chain's CDR3 is CASGTSGSRETQYF. The CDR3 bases are TGCGCCAGCGGGACTAGCGGGAGTCGAGAGACCCAGTACTTC.

The chain employs TRBV18 and TRBJ2-5, with 8 bases aligning to TRBD1. The CDR3 loop spans 14 amino acids. The germline V gene has CDR1 KGHSH and CDR2 LQKENI. V lost 4 bases to trimming and J lost 7 bases; unmatched junction nucleotides: 8. Written as DNA, the CDR3 is TGTGCCAGCTCACTAAAACAGGGGGTGATGACCCAGTACTTC. Amino acid sequence: CASSLKQGVMTQYF.

This clonotype was found once. The genes are TRBV19 and TRBJ1-5; D remains unclear. The CDR3 sequence is 14 residues long. The ends were cut back, 4 bases at V and 15 bases at J, with 22 bases in the middle. From germline, CDR1 is LNHDA and CDR2 SQIVND (reference sequence). The CDR3 loop is CASSTAVGETNRHF. The DNA for the CDR3 is TGTGCCAGTAGTACAGCGGTCGGGGAAACAAACAGGCATTTT.

The chain is built from TRBV7-6 and TRBJ1-6; D remains unclear. The CDR3 is 13 amino acids. The V gene lost 1 base and the J gene lost 9 bases, with 7 bases spanning the gap. The germline V gene encodes CDR1 SGHVS and CDR2 FNYEAQ. The CDR3: CASSLGPGSPLHF. CDR3 DNA: TGTGCCAGCAGCTTAGGCCCAGGTTCACCCCTCCACTTT.

The table lists this clonotype with a few counts. The chain recombines TRBV6-2 or TRBV6-3 with TRBJ2-1, with TRBD2 identical over 13 bases. Looked up from germline, CDR1 is MNHEY and CDR2 is SVGEGT. The ends lost 6 bases at V and 8 bases at J; junction bases unmatched: 10. The CDR3 is 16 amino acids. The CDR3, as DNA: TGTGCCAGCAGCTCCAGGACTAGCGGGAGATTCGATGAGCAGTTCTTC. Residues: CASSSRTSGRFDEQFF.

V gene TRBV6-4 combines with J gene TRBJ2-3, with a tentative D call TRBD2 (6 bases). Trimming stripped 2 bases from V and 2 bases from J, with 17 bases between. Germline CDR1 and CDR2: MRHNA and SNTAGT. This CDR3 has 17 residues. As DNA, the CDR3 is TGTGCCAGCAGTGACGATGAGGCGGGAACCTTCACAGATACGCAGTATTTT. Translated: CASSDDEAGTFTDTQYF.

The genes are TRBV7-2 and TRBJ1-6, with 9 positions matching TRBD1. CDR1 is SGHTA and CDR2 is FQGNSA in the germline V gene. This CDR3 has 16 residues. With V trimmed by 5 bases and J by 6 bases, 8 bases remained unmatched. CDR3 DNA sequence: TGTGCCAGCAGCCCCCAACAGGGGGCAAGTAATTCACCCCTCCACTTT. It yields the protein CASSPQQGASNSPLHF.

The chain employs TRBV20-1 and TRBJ1-1; unclear D gene. The CDR3 is 13 amino acids. CDR1 is DFQATT and CDR2 is SNEGSKA in the germline V gene (reference sequence). Deletions cut 2 bases from V and 4 bases from J, with 11 bases between. CDR3 residues: CSARQTLATEAFF. CDR3 in DNA: TGCAGTGCTAGACAAACACTTGCCACTGAAGCTTTCTTT.

The V call is TRBV2, the J call TRBJ1-6, with D perhaps matching TRBD1 (6 bases). Trimming took 5 bases from V and 9 from J, leaving 14 bases between them. The CDR3 consists of 14 residues. Looked up from germline, CDR1 is SNHLY and CDR2 is FYNNEI. CDR3 sequence reads: CASSLQGYASPLHF. The CDR3 nucleotides are TGTGCCAGCAGTTTACAGGGTTATGCTTCACCCCTCCACTTT.

The gene calls are TRBV5-1 and TRBJ2-7, with TRBD1 matching over 11 bases. V shed 1 base and J 4 bases; nucleotides not matched to a gene: 4. Per germline, CDR1 SGHRS and CDR2 YFSETQ. This CDR3 region has 15 residues. CDR3 sequence reads: CASSLQGTGGYEQYF. DNA for the CDR3: TGCGCCAGCAGCTTGCAAGGGACAGGGGGATACGAGCAGTACTTC.

This clonotype has a single count. The gene calls are TRBV7-8 and TRBJ1-5; 8 bases agree with TRBD1. V was clipped by 3 bases and J by 1 base; unmatched bases: 17. The CDR3 runs 20 residues. Germline V gives CDR1 SGHVS, CDR2 FQNEAQ. The DNA for the CDR3 is TGTGCCAGCAGCTTGATGGTCGCAGGGGGCCTCGTTGGGAGCAATCAGCCCCAGCATTTT. Encoded protein: CASSLMVAGGLVGSNQPQHF.

The rearrangement uses TRBV4-3 and TRBJ1-6, with TRBD1 as a possible D gene (6 bases). The CDR3 runs to 16 residues. CDR1 and CDR2 from the germline V gene are LGHNA and YSLEER. Trimming left V 2 bases short and J 4 bases short, with 12 bases between. CDR3 nucleotide sequence: TGCGCCAGCAGCCAAACACGGGACACGTATAATTCACCCCTCCACTTT. Translation gives CASSQTRDTYNSPLHF.

V is TRBV19 and J is TRBJ2-5; D remains ambiguous. Trimming left V 8 bases short and J 3 bases short, with 13 bases between. The CDR3 runs 13 residues. Germline values: CDR1 LNHDA, CDR2 SQIVND (reference sequence). The CDR3 loop reads CASQSRREETQYF. In nucleotides, the CDR3 is TGTGCCAGTCAGTCCCGCCGGGAAGAGACCCAGTACTTC.

J is TRBJ2-7 and V is TRBV6-2 or TRBV6-3; 10 bases line up with TRBD1. Trimming took 5 bases from V and 3 from J; bases not matched to a gene: 7. CDR3 length: 15 amino acids. CDR1 is MNHEY, CDR2 SVGEGT, per germline. The CDR3 sequence: CASSPWRDRGYEQYF. The CDR3 DNA reads as TGTGCCAGCAGTCCATGGAGGGACAGGGGCTACGAGCAGTACTTC.

This chain joins TRBV5-1 and TRBJ2-7, with TRBD2 matching over 14 bases. The germline V gene encodes CDR1 SGHRS and CDR2 YFSETQ. This CDR3 region has 17 residues. V dropped 0 bases and J dropped 8; count of bases not matched to a gene: 10. CDR3 DNA: TGCGCCAGCAGCTTGGCCGGACTAGCGGGAGGACCCAGGAAGCAGTACTTC. It is translated as CASSLAGLAGGPRKQYF.

This clonotype was observed once. The CDR3 is CASSTATSQGHGYTF. Here the CDR3 DNA reads TGTGCCAGCAGCACCGCTACGTCACAGGGGCATGGCTACACCTTC. The V gene is TRBV28, the J gene TRBJ1-2, with TRBD1 identical over 7 bases. CDR3 length: 15 residues. V was clipped by 6 bases and J by 6 bases; unmatched bases: 13. Looked up from germline, CDR1 is MDHEN and CDR2 is SYDVKM.

The chain recombines TRBV11-3 with TRBJ1-6, with TRBD1 as a possible D gene (5 bases). CDR3 length equals 19 residues. From germline, CDR1 is SGHNT and CDR2 YENEEA. Trimming shortened V by 0 bases and J by 0 bases, and 15 bases separated the two germline ends. Written as DNA, the CDR3 is TGTGCCAGCAGCTTAGAAGGTTTGGCAGGGAGCTCCTATAATTCACCCCTCCACTTT. Translated: CASSLEGLAGSSYNSPLHF.